This is a list of T cell receptor beta chains from one sample in a study of cytomegalovirus exposure and HLA in healthy donors. Method: immunoSEQ multiplex PCR; TCRdb's copy keeps in-frame clones and lacks some. The table has approximately 150,000 clones, over 75% seen once. Source material: PBMCs. The origin of the receptors is a male donor in good health and CMV-seronegative. CDR3s leave out the opening cysteine and the closing phenylalanine or tryptophan. The order of the fields is V gene, J gene, CDR3 protein.

TRBV27	TRBJ1-4	ASSLLGQGGEKLF
TRBV2	TRBJ1-3	ASSLSGNTIY
TRBV27	TRBJ2-2	ASSLGRAAINTGELF
TRBV7-2	TRBJ2-5	ASSLALAGARTQY
TRBV19	TRBJ2-7	ASSIDTGSYEQY
TRBV15	TRBJ2-1	ATSRDGTGYNEQF
TRBV7-3	TRBJ2-5	ASSLTGPGETQY
TRBV4-1	TRBJ1-6	ASSQPGGGADNSPLH
TRBV28	-	ASGGTRLYEQY
TRBV9	TRBJ1-1	ASSVVEGEAF
TRBV7-9	TRBJ2-4	ASSSRGGGKNIQY
TRBV27	TRBJ2-1	ASSLGGSYNEQF
TRBV15	TRBJ2-3	ATSREQGATDTQY
TRBV2	TRBJ2-4	ASSPTGGGY
TRBV10-2	TRBJ2-1	ASEERGGDDEQF